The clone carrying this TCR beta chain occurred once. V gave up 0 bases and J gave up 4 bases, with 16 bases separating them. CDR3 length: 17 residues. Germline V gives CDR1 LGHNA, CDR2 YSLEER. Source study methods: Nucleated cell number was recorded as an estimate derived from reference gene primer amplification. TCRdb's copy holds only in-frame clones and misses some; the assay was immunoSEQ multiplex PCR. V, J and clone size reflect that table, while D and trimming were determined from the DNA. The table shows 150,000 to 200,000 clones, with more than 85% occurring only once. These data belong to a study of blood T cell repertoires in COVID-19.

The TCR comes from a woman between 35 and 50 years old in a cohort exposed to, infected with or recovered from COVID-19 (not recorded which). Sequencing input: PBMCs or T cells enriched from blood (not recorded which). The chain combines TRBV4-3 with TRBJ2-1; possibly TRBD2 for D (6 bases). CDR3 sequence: CASSQDLAGPIYNEQFF. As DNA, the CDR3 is TGCGCCAGCAGCCAAGATTTGGCGGGGCCTATATACAATGAGCAGTTCTTC.